This record covers a single T cell receptor (beta chain). The CDR3 extends over 16 amino acids. The J segment lost 5 bases and the V segment lost 1 base, leaving 4 bases of the junction unmatched. Germline lookup yields CDR1 KGHSH and CDR2 LQKENI. This record belongs to a study of cytomegalovirus exposure and HLA in healthy donors. Use of 60 Vbeta and 13 Jbeta primers characterized the PCR. Profiling relied on immunoSEQ multiplex PCR, and the TCRdb table lists in-frame clones only, not all of them. Of 140,000 or so clones listed, over 60% are singletons. The source is a man in his forties in good health and CMV-seronegative. The J gene is TRBJ2-1, the V gene TRBV18; TRBD2 agrees at 11 bases. The specimen was PBMCs. In nucleotides, the CDR3 is TGTGCCAGCTCACCACTAGCGGGAGGGCCGAACAATGAGCAGTTCTTC. This translates into CASSPLAGGPNNEQFF. Combining the CDR3 with reference TRBV18 and TRBJ2-1 gives the whole variable domain NAGVMQNPRHLVRRRGQEARLRCSPMKGHSHVYWYRQLPEEGLKFMVYLQKENIIDESGMPKERFSAEFPKEGPSILRIQQVVRGDSAAYFCASSPLAGGPNNEQFFGPGTRLTVL.